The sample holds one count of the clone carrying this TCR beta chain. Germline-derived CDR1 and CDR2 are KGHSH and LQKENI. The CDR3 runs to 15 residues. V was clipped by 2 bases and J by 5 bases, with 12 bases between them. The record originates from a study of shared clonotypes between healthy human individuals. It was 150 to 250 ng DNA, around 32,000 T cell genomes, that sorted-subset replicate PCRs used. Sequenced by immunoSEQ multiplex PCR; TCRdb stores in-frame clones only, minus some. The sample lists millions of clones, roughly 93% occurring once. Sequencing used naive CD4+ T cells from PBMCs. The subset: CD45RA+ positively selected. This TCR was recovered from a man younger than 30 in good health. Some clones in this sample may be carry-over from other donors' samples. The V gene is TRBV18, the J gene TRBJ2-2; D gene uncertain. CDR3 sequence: CASSPLEYPTGELFF. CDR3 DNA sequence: TGTGCCAGCTCACCATTAGAATACCCAACCGGGGAGCTGTTTTTT.